The T cell receptor beta chain described here comes from a study of graft-versus-host responses after intestinal transplantation (dated by TCRdb to about 2021). Describing the broader study: The transplants that recipients got were multivisceral, liver-intestinal, or isolated intestinal. Alloreactive clones were identified by sequencing pre-transplant mixed lymphocyte reaction products and comparing these products with unstimulated pre-transplant donor and recipient T cells. After intestinal transplantation, graft-versus-host and host-versus-graft alloreactive T cell clones were followed in the graft, circulation and bone marrow using bulk TCR-beta CDR3 sequencing. Samples from a few later patients were sequenced in-house on an Illumina MiSeq with MiXCR processing rather than by the commercial service. All recipients received anti-thymocyte globulin induction followed by maintenance tacrolimus and steroids for roughly 3 years. The cohort enrolled about two dozen intestinal transplant recipients, one of whom was a retransplant, and a few patients without pretransplant specimens were excluded. A peak of at least 4% donor T cells among recipient peripheral blood mononuclear cells was the definition used for donor T cell macrochimerism.

The sample's time point, from its label and the paper: cells obtained before transplantation from donor or recipient. CD3+CD4+ and CD3+CD8+ populations were FACS-sorted from unstimulated pre-transplant donor and recipient cells taken from spleen or lymph nodes. The paper's findings and limits, for the study overall: Early after transplant, declines in HvG clones were associated with peak levels of circulating GvH clones. In the allografts of patients with donor T cell macrochimerism, GvH to HvG T cell clonal ratios were high. The relatively low number and heterogeneity of intestinal transplant patients limited the conclusions. GvH clones were detected in recipient bone marrow, and some of these GvH clones were observed earlier in ileal mucosa or blood, consistent with an intestinal mucosal origin.

The CDR3 has 14 amino acids, counting the end cysteine and phenylalanine. The entry retains the CDR3 DNA only, 42 bases that are in frame from base 1. V has 2 bases trimmed and J has 3 bases trimmed; junction bases matching no gene number 1. CDR1 and CDR2, per the germline V gene, are SGHRS and YFSETQ. As regards this clone: What this receptor recognizes is not known. No base quality information exists; no much larger clone differs at one position.

The method was the immunoSEQ multiplex PCR assay. For most patients, genomic DNA was isolated using the Qiagen DNeasy Blood and Tissue Kit and was shipped frozen to Adaptive Biotechnologies for TCR sequencing. Adaptive Biotechnologies carried out high-throughput TCR-beta CDR3 sequencing of genomic DNA for most patients. On the study's bioinformatics: Adaptive's ImmunoSEQ software supplied the TCR sequencing data for around 17 patients, while MiXCR and VDJtools were used to process a few other patients. To correct CD4 versus CD8 sorting errors, any sequence found in both subsets at a frequency ratio below 5:1 was removed. CDR3 nucleotide sequences shared between donor and recipient were removed because the origin of such sequences could not be assigned. At least 2-fold expansion over unstimulated cells and a minimum CFSE-low frequency of 0.002% (template counts) or 0.001% (read counts) were required for clones to be classified as alloreactive. Mappable clones were those detected in sequenced pre-transplant spleen, lymph node, or MLR CFSE-low populations of the donor or recipient. The cumulative frequency of alloreactive clones was calculated as a percentage of all sequences, weighted by copy number. TCRdb took over this immuneACCESS table, retaining in-frame rearrangements with V and J assigned. Such tables are incomplete; in checked studies, under half of the missing clones stem from an unresolved V gene, and the remainder is unexplained. D and trimming come from the DNA, and the V and J calls and clone size come from that table. Across this sample there are 90,000 to 130,000 clones, with 90% to 95% seen only once. Approximately 0.49% of the sample comes from the top ten.

The chain links TRBV5-1 with TRBJ2-7; the central 11 bases match TRBD1. This specimen consisted of unstimulated CD8+ T cells sorted from spleen or lymph node cells, obtained before intestinal transplant. The clonotype originates from a human donor who received an intestinal transplant. CDR3 reads: CASSFGTGGYEQYF. Read as DNA, the sequence is TGCGCCAGCAGCTTCGGGACAGGGGGCTACGAGCAGTACTTC.